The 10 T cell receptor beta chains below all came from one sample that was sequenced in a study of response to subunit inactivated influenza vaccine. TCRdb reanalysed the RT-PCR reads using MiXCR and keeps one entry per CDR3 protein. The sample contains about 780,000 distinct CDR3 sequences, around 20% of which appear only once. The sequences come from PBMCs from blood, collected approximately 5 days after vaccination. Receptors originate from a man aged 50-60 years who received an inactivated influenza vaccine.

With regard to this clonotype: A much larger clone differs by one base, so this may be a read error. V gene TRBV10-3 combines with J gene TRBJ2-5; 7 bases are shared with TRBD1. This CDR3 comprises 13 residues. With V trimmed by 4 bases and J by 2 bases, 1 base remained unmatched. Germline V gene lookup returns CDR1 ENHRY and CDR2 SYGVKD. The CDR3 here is CAISGGQQETQYF. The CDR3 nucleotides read TGTGCCATCAGTGGGGGACAGCAAGAGACCCAGTACTTC.

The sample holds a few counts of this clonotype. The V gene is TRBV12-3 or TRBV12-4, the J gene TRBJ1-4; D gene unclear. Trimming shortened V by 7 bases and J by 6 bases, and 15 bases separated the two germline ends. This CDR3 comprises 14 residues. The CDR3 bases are TGTGCCAGCACCACGGACCAGACCGATGAAAAACTGTTTTTT. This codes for CASTTDQTDEKLFF.

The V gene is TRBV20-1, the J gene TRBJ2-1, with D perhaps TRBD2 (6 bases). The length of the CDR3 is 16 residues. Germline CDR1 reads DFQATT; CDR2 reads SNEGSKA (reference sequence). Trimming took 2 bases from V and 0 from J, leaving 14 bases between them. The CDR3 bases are TGCAGTGCTAGAATTAGTAGCGGCGCCTCCTACAATGAGCAGTTCTTC. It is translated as CSARISSGASYNEQFF.

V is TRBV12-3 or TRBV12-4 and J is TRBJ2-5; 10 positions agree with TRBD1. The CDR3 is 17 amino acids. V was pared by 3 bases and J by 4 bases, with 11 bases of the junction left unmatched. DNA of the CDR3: TGTGCCAGCAGTTTTAGGGGGGTGACAGGGGGCTCAGAGACCCAGTACTTC. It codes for CASSFRGVTGGSETQYF.

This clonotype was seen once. The CDR3 DNA is TGTGCCAGCAGTGAAATACGGGGGGCCTACAATGAGCAGTTCTTC. It specifies CASSEIRGAYNEQFF. The chain couples TRBV2 to TRBJ2-1; 7 bases are a match to TRBD2. Germline CDR1 reads SNHLY; CDR2 reads FYNNEI. This CDR3 is built from 15 residues. Unmatched junction bases numbered 3, after V lost 2 bases and J lost 2 bases.

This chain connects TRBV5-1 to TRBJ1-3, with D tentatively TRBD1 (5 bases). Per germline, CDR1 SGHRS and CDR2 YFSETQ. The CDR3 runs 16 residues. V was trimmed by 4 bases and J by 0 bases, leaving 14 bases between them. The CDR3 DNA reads TGCGCCAGCAGCACGGGACGGACCAACTCTGGAAACACCATATATTTT. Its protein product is CASSTGRTNSGNTIYF.

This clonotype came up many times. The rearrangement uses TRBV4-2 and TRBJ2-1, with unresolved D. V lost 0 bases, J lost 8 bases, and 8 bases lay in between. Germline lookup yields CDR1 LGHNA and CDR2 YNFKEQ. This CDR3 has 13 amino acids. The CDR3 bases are TGTGCCAGCAGCCAAGATCGGCAGTATGAGCAGTTCTTC. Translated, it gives CASSQDRQYEQFF.

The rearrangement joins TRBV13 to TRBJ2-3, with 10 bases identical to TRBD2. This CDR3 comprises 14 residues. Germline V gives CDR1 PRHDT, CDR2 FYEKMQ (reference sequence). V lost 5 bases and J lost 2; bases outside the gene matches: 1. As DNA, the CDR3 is TGTGCCAGCAGCACTAGCGGGACCACAGATACGCAGTATTTT. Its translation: CASSTSGTTDTQYF.

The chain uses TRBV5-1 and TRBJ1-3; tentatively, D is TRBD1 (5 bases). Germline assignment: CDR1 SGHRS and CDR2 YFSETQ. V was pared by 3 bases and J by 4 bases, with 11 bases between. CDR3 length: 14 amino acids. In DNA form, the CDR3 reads TGCGCCAGCAGCTCCCAGGGCGAAGGAAACACCATATATTTT. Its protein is CASSSQGEGNTIYF.

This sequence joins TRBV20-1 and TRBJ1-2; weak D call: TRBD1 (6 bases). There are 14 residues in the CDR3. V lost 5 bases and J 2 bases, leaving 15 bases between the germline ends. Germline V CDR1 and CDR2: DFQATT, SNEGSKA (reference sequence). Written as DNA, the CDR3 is TGCAGTGCTTACGCTACAGACAGGAACTATGGCTACACCTTC. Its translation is CSAYATDRNYGYTF.